This T cell receptor (beta chain) was profiled in a study of CD8+ T cells in alopecia areata. Turning to the study itself: People stayed on tofacitinib for 6 to 18 months, then stopped the drug for 6 months.

Regarding the study as a whole: Uncertain still, given a single nonresponder, is whether baseline CD8+ expansion links to response.

Sample treatment: oral pan-JAK inhibitor, 5-10 mg twice daily. RNA, once extracted, was reverse transcribed into cDNA for use as the sequencing template. The assay was immunoSEQ multiplex PCR, and TCRdb's table has in-frame clones only and misses some. Among roughly 250,000 clones, approximately 60% were seen once, and the ten largest hold more than 0.85%. Deletions cut 0 bases from V and 1 base from J, with 7 bases between. In germline, CDR1 is MNHNY, CDR2 SVGAGI (reference sequence). CDR3 size: 14 residues. In the case of this clone: No antigen is known for it.

The TCR originated in a human donor with alopecia areata. This chain connects TRBV6-6 to TRBJ2-7; D call uncertain. The sequencing here drew on CD4+ T cells sorted from blood, taken around week 54, from a patient treated with tofacitinib. CDR3 bases: TGTGCCAGCAGTTACTCGTTGGGTTCCTACGAGCAGTACTTC. Its translation is CASSYSLGSYEQYF.